This is a list of T cell receptor beta chains from one sample in a study of cytomegalovirus exposure and HLA in healthy donors. The protocol was immunoSEQ multiplex PCR, while the TCRdb copy is restricted to in-frame clones and leaves out a portion. The sample shows 200,000 or so clones, around four fifths of them seen only once. Sequenced: PBMCs. Every receptor here comes from a boy aged 2 to 10 in good health and CMV-seronegative. CDR3s include the opening cysteine and the closing phenylalanine or tryptophan. The D gene is left open where the match is weak. The size entry is marked missing in some rows and otherwise reads once, few, many or a size class.

V gene: TRBV30; J gene: TRBJ2-7; clone size: NA; D gene: TRBD2; CDR3 DNA: TGTGCCTGGACCTCGGGGAGCGGGACCCACGAGCAGTACTTC; CDR3 protein: CAWTSGSGTHEQYF
V gene: TRBV29-1; J gene: TRBJ2-3; clone size: NA; D gene: TRBD2; CDR3 DNA: TGCAGCGTTGACCTCGGACTAGCGGGAGTCGCAGATACGCAGTATTTT; CDR3 protein: CSVDLGLAGVADTQYF
V gene: TRBV7-3; J gene: TRBJ2-3; clone size: NA; D gene: NA; CDR3 DNA: TGTGCCAGCAGCTTTGGGGGGATCACAGATACGCAGTATTTT; CDR3 protein: CASSFGGITDTQYF
V gene: TRBV10-3; J gene: TRBJ1-4; clone size: few; D gene: TRBD1; CDR3 DNA: TGTGCCATCAGTGAGTTTCGGGACAGGGAAACGGCCGGCGATGAAAAACTGTTTTTT; CDR3 protein: CAISEFRDRETAGDEKLFF
V gene: TRBV9; J gene: TRBJ2-1; clone size: NA; D gene: TRBD2; CDR3 DNA: TGTGCCAGCAGCCCCACCCCCGGGACTAGCGGTTACAATGAGCAGTTCTTC; CDR3 protein: CASSPTPGTSGYNEQFF
V gene: TRBV6-1; J gene: TRBJ1-1; clone size: NA; D gene: NA; CDR3 DNA: TGTGCCAGCAGTGAAAGTAGGGGCCGAATGAACACTGAAGCTTTCTTT; CDR3 protein: CASSESRGRMNTEAFF
V gene: TRBV27; J gene: TRBJ2-3; clone size: NA; D gene: TRBD2; CDR3 DNA: TGTGCCAGCAGTTTAATCCCCTCCACTAGCGGGAGTAGCACAGATACGCAGTATTTT; CDR3 protein: CASSLIPSTSGSSTDTQYF
V gene: TRBV12-5; J gene: TRBJ2-5; clone size: NA; D gene: TRBD1; CDR3 DNA: TGTGCTAGTGGCACCGGGACAGGGGGCGAGACCCAGTACTTC; CDR3 protein: CASGTGTGGETQYF
V gene: TRBV4-2; J gene: TRBJ1-2; clone size: NA; D gene: NA; CDR3 DNA: TGTGCCGGCAGCCCTACAGGGAACTATGGCTACACCTTC; CDR3 protein: CAGSPTGNYGYTF
V gene: TRBV7-9; J gene: TRBJ1-1; clone size: NA; D gene: NA; CDR3 DNA: TGTGCCAGCATCTCGGACACTGAAGCTTTCTTT; CDR3 protein: CASISDTEAFF
V gene: TRBV6-1; J gene: TRBJ1-1; clone size: NA; D gene: TRBD1; CDR3 DNA: TGTGCCAGTGACCCCGGCACAGGGGCTGAAGCTTTCTTT; CDR3 protein: CASDPGTGAEAFF
V gene: TRBV7-7; J gene: TRBJ2-7; clone size: NA; D gene: NA; CDR3 DNA: TGTGCTAGCAGCCCAGGGGCGTTGTACGAGCAGTACTTC; CDR3 protein: CASSPGALYEQYF
V gene: TRBV27; J gene: TRBJ2-1; clone size: NA; D gene: TRBD2; CDR3 DNA: TGTGCCAGCAGGACGGGACTACTCAGTGTTGAGCAGTTCTTC; CDR3 protein: CASRTGLLSVEQFF
V gene: TRBV16; J gene: TRBJ1-2; clone size: once; D gene: TRBD1; CDR3 DNA: TGTGCCAGCAGCCTCTCGGGGACAGGGAACTATGGCTACACCTTC; CDR3 protein: CASSLSGTGNYGYTF
V gene: TRBV10-3; J gene: TRBJ1-1; clone size: NA; D gene: TRBD1; CDR3 DNA: TGTGCCATCAACCAAACGACAGGGGAGAACACTGAAGCTTTCTTT; CDR3 protein: CAINQTTGENTEAFF
V gene: TRBV6-5; J gene: TRBJ1-2; clone size: NA; D gene: NA; CDR3 DNA: TGTGCCAGCAGTTACTCGGTCAGGGATGGCTACACCTTC; CDR3 protein: CASSYSVRDGYTF
V gene: TRBV19; J gene: TRBJ1-2; clone size: NA; D gene: TRBD1; CDR3 DNA: TGTGCCAGTAGTCATACCGGGACAGGGTCTGGCTACACCTTC; CDR3 protein: CASSHTGTGSGYTF
V gene: TRBV5-1; J gene: TRBJ1-1; clone size: NA; D gene: TRBD1; CDR3 DNA: TGCGCCAGCAGCTGGGGACAGGGGAGATACCTGATGAACACTGAAGCTTTCTTT; CDR3 protein: CASSWGQGRYLMNTEAFF
V gene: TRBV25-1; J gene: TRBJ1-2; clone size: NA; D gene: NA; CDR3 DNA: TGTGCCAGCAGTGAATATGACGCGGTGGGCTACACCTTC; CDR3 protein: CASSEYDAVGYTF
V gene: TRBV30; J gene: TRBJ1-1; clone size: NA; D gene: NA; CDR3 DNA: TGTGCCTGGAGTGACCCGCCCCGGCGGGGCGCTGAAGCTTTCTTT; CDR3 protein: CAWSDPPRRGAEAFF
V gene: TRBV11-2; J gene: TRBJ2-3; clone size: NA; D gene: TRBD2; CDR3 DNA: TGTGCCAGCAGCCCGATAGGGGCGGCTAGCGGGAGGGTTGCAGATACGCAGTATTTT; CDR3 protein: CASSPIGAASGRVADTQYF
V gene: TRBV2; J gene: TRBJ2-1; clone size: NA; D gene: TRBD2; CDR3 DNA: TGTGCCAGTTACCGTGATAGCGGGGAGTACAATGAGCAGTTCTTC; CDR3 protein: CASYRDSGEYNEQFF
V gene: TRBV27; J gene: TRBJ1-5; clone size: NA; D gene: NA; CDR3 DNA: TGTGCCAGCAGTTTACGAGGTCAGCCCCAGCATTTT; CDR3 protein: CASSLRGQPQHF
V gene: TRBV2; J gene: TRBJ1-1; clone size: NA; D gene: NA; CDR3 DNA: TGTGCCAGCAGTGCCGTTCGTCTGAACACTGAAGCTTTCTTT; CDR3 protein: CASSAVRLNTEAFF
V gene: TRBV6-5; J gene: TRBJ1-2; clone size: NA; D gene: TRBD1; CDR3 DNA: TGTGCCAGCAGACCTGACAGGGCCCGTTCCTTC; CDR3 protein: CASRPDRARSF
V gene: TRBV2; J gene: TRBJ1-2; clone size: NA; D gene: NA; CDR3 DNA: TGTGCCAGCGGGGGCTACACTTTC; CDR3 protein: CASGGYTF
V gene: TRBV5-1; J gene: TRBJ2-7; clone size: NA; D gene: TRBD2; CDR3 DNA: TGCGCCAGCAGCTCGGGACTAGCGGGGATCTCCTACGAGCAGTACTTC; CDR3 protein: CASSSGLAGISYEQYF
V gene: TRBV7-9; J gene: TRBJ2-1; clone size: NA; D gene: TRBD2; CDR3 DNA: TGTGCCAGCAGCCCCTTCCCCGGGACTAGCGGGAACAATGAGCAGTTCTTC; CDR3 protein: CASSPFPGTSGNNEQFF
V gene: TRBV7-8; J gene: TRBJ2-7; clone size: NA; D gene: NA; CDR3 DNA: TGTGCCAGCAGCCTCTCCTACGAGCAGTACTTC; CDR3 protein: CASSLSYEQYF
V gene: TRBV11-2; J gene: TRBJ1-1; clone size: NA; D gene: NA; CDR3 DNA: TGTGCCAGCAGTTTGTCCCGGGGGTTGAACACTGAAGCTTTCTTT; CDR3 protein: CASSLSRGLNTEAFF
V gene: TRBV7-9; J gene: TRBJ2-7; clone size: NA; D gene: TRBD2; CDR3 DNA: TGTGCCAGCAGCCCCAGGGTAGCGGGAGGTTCGTACGAGCAGTACTTC; CDR3 protein: CASSPRVAGGSYEQYF
V gene: TRBV30; J gene: TRBJ1-5; clone size: NA; D gene: NA; CDR3 DNA: TGTGCCTGCCAGGCCTTGGGACTCAATCAGCCCCAGCATTTT; CDR3 protein: CACQALGLNQPQHF
V gene: TRBV5-8; J gene: TRBJ2-7; clone size: few; D gene: NA; CDR3 DNA: TGTGCCAGCACCCCTCCCTTCCCTTCCTACGAGCAGTACTTC; CDR3 protein: CASTPPFPSYEQYF
V gene: TRBV25-1; J gene: TRBJ2-1; clone size: NA; D gene: TRBD1; CDR3 DNA: TGTGCCAGCAGTCTCCCCCCGTGGACAGGGGACTACAATGAGCAGTTCTTC; CDR3 protein: CASSLPPWTGDYNEQFF
V gene: TRBV9; J gene: TRBJ1-1; clone size: NA; D gene: NA; CDR3 DNA: TGTGCCAGCAGCGTAGCGGCAGGGAAGATGAACACTGAAGCTTTCTTT; CDR3 protein: CASSVAAGKMNTEAFF
V gene: TRBV29-1; J gene: TRBJ2-2; clone size: NA; D gene: TRBD1; CDR3 DNA: TGCAGCGTTGAAGATAACGGGGGACAGGGAGCGGAGCTGTTTTTT; CDR3 protein: CSVEDNGGQGAELFF
V gene: TRBV7-2; J gene: TRBJ2-7; clone size: NA; D gene: NA; CDR3 DNA: TGTGCCAGCAGCCACACCACCGACAGCCGCGAGCAGTACTTC; CDR3 protein: CASSHTTDSREQYF
V gene: TRBV7-3; J gene: TRBJ2-1; clone size: NA; D gene: NA; CDR3 DNA: TGTGCCAGCAGCTTAGAGCGGAGACCTTACAATGAGCAGTTCTTC; CDR3 protein: CASSLERRPYNEQFF
V gene: TRBV25-1; J gene: TRBJ2-3; clone size: NA; D gene: TRBD1; CDR3 DNA: TGTGCCAGCAGTCGACAGGGGGGGTTGCGGGAGAGGACAGATACGCAGTATTTT; CDR3 protein: CASSRQGGLRERTDTQYF
V gene: TRBV5-1; J gene: TRBJ2-5; clone size: NA; D gene: NA; CDR3 DNA: TGCGCCAGCGTCACGGGGCAACAGGGCTGGGAGACCCAGTACTTC; CDR3 protein: CASVTGQQGWETQYF
V gene: TRBV5-6; J gene: TRBJ2-3; clone size: NA; D gene: TRBD2; CDR3 DNA: TGTGCCAGCAGCTTGAGTGCAGCTAGCGGGAGTGGGGCAGATACGCAGTATTTT; CDR3 protein: CASSLSAASGSGADTQYF
V gene: TRBV7-9; J gene: TRBJ1-1; clone size: NA; D gene: NA; CDR3 DNA: TGTGCCAGCAGACACTACGAAACTATTGGCACTGAAGCTTTCTTT; CDR3 protein: CASRHYETIGTEAFF
V gene: TRBV6-6; J gene: TRBJ2-7; clone size: NA; D gene: NA; CDR3 DNA: TGTGCCAGCAGAGCAGGGCCCTCCGGCGAGCAGTACTTC; CDR3 protein: CASRAGPSGEQYF
V gene: TRBV5-4; J gene: TRBJ1-5; clone size: NA; D gene: NA; CDR3 DNA: TGTGCCAGCAGCTTGGGGGGGGGAAATCAGCCCCAGCATTTT; CDR3 protein: CASSLGGGNQPQHF
V gene: TRBV7-6; J gene: TRBJ2-1; clone size: NA; D gene: TRBD1; CDR3 DNA: TGTGCCAGCAGCTTAGGGGCAGGGGGCGGTGATGAGCAGTTCTTC; CDR3 protein: CASSLGAGGGDEQFF
V gene: TRBV10-3; J gene: TRBJ1-1; clone size: NA; D gene: NA; CDR3 DNA: TGTGCCATCAGTGAACGGCGTGGGGGGACTGAAGCTTTCTTT; CDR3 protein: CAISERRGGTEAFF
V gene: TRBV7-9; J gene: TRBJ2-7; clone size: NA; D gene: TRBD1; CDR3 DNA: TGTGCCAGCAGCTCGCTCCGGACAGGGGATTTAAACGAGCAGTACTTC; CDR3 protein: CASSSLRTGDLNEQYF